This is a list of T cell receptor beta chains from one sample in a study of HIV-infected children after antiretroviral therapy interruption. Via MiXCR, TCRdb re-called the 3' RACE reads, giving one row per CDR3 protein. Of about 89,000 distinct CDR3 sequences in the sample, approximately 6.9% were seen once. Specimen: CD45RA+ CD4+ T cells from PBMCs, pooled from several time points, collected from a donor given antiretroviral therapy, either interrupted or continuous. Source of these receptors: a pool of human donors with HIV. The CDR3 runs from the conserved cysteine through the conserved F or W. Each record gives: J gene, V gene, clone size, D gene, CDR3 DNA, CDR3 protein. The D gene is left open where the match is weak. Not all rows give a size; the values are once, few, many and, for expanded clones, a class.

J: TRBJ1-1; V: TRBV29-1; size: few; D: NA; DNA: TGCAGCGTTGTGAAGAAGTTGAACACTGAAGCTTTCTTT; CDR3: CSVVKKLNTEAFF
J: TRBJ1-2; V: TRBV20-1; size: many; D: NA; DNA: TGCAGTGCTAGAGGCACGGTCGGCTACACCTTC; CDR3: CSARGTVGYTF
J: TRBJ1-2; V: TRBV15; size: NA; D: NA; DNA: TGTGCCACCAGCAGAGATGGGAGTGGCTACACCTTC; CDR3: CATSRDGSGYTF
J: TRBJ1-2; V: TRBV7-3; size: many; D: NA; DNA: TGTGCCAGCAGCTCAGATGTGGGACACGGGGCCTATGGCTACACCTTC; CDR3: CASSSDVGHGAYGYTF
J: TRBJ1-2; V: TRBV20-1; size: many; D: NA; DNA: TGCAGTGCCAATTATGAAGCAGGGACTGGCTACACCTTC; CDR3: CSANYEAGTGYTF
J: TRBJ1-6; V: TRBV7-9; size: many; D: NA; DNA: TGTGCCAGCAGCTTAGTGGCCGAGAGTTCACCCCTCCACTTT; CDR3: CASSLVAESSPLHF
J: TRBJ2-6; V: TRBV11-1; size: many; D: NA; DNA: TGTGCCAGCAGCCTATACGAAGACAAGGCCAACGTCCTGACTTTC; CDR3: CASSLYEDKANVLTF
J: TRBJ1-6; V: TRBV12-3/TRBV12-4; size: many; D: NA; DNA: TGTGCCAGCAGGGGGACGGGGAAGAGCTCCTATAATTCACCCCTCCACTTT; CDR3: CASRGTGKSSYNSPLHF
J: TRBJ1-1; V: TRBV13; size: few; D: TRBD1; DNA: TGTGCCAGCAGCTACCGCCGGGACAGGGACACTGAAGCTTTCTTT; CDR3: CASSYRRDRDTEAFF
J: TRBJ2-5; V: TRBV6-1; size: many; D: NA; DNA: TGTGCCAGCAGTGAAGCGTACGAGGGTACCCAGTACTTC; CDR3: CASSEAYEGTQYF
J: TRBJ1-5; V: TRBV11-2; size: many; D: NA; DNA: TGTGCCAGCAGCTTAGCGGGGGGGATCAATCAGCCCCAGCATTTT; CDR3: CASSLAGGINQPQHF
J: TRBJ2-3; V: TRBV4-1; size: many; D: TRBD2; DNA: TGCGCCAGCAGCCCTAGCGGGGGGCGCTGGGATACGCAGTATTTT; CDR3: CASSPSGGRWDTQYF
J: TRBJ2-1; V: TRBV12-3/TRBV12-4; size: many; D: TRBD1; DNA: TGTGCCAGCAGCCTGGGGGACAGGTGGAATGAGCAGTTCTTC; CDR3: CASSLGDRWNEQFF
J: TRBJ1-2; V: TRBV5-1; size: many; D: NA; DNA: TGCGCCAGCAGCTGGGATGGGACGGAATCCTATGGCTACACCTTC; CDR3: CASSWDGTESYGYTF
J: TRBJ1-4; V: TRBV5-1; size: many; D: NA; DNA: TGCGCCAGCAGCCATGGGACGTGGGAAAAACTGTTTTTT; CDR3: CASSHGTWEKLFF
J: TRBJ2-7; V: TRBV7-9; size: many; D: NA; DNA: TGTGCCAGCAGCTTATCTTCCGGGGGCCTCTCCTACGAGCAGTACTTC; CDR3: CASSLSSGGLSYEQYF
J: TRBJ2-1; V: TRBV5-1; size: many; D: NA; DNA: TGCGCCAGCAGCTTGGGGGACTTTTCACCGCCTGAGCAGTTCTTC; CDR3: CASSLGDFSPPEQFF
J: TRBJ2-3; V: TRBV19; size: many; D: NA; DNA: TGTGCCAGTAGTGACTCCTCCCGGGCAGATACGCAGTATTTT; CDR3: CASSDSSRADTQYF
J: TRBJ1-2; V: TRBV12-3/TRBV12-4; size: few; D: TRBD1; DNA: TGTGCCAGCAGTTTAAAGGGACAGGTTGTTCATGGCTACACCTTC; CDR3: CASSLKGQVVHGYTF
J: TRBJ2-7; V: TRBV19; size: NA; D: TRBD1; DNA: TGTGCCAGTAGTATTGACAGGGGAAGCTACGAGCAGTACTTC; CDR3: CASSIDRGSYEQYF
J: TRBJ1-6; V: TRBV30; size: many; D: NA; DNA: TGTGCCTCCGCGGGCTCGAAGGGAAGGTATAATTCACCCCTCCACTTT; CDR3: CASAGSKGRYNSPLHF
J: TRBJ1-2; V: TRBV7-9; size: many; D: TRBD1; DNA: TGTGCCAGCAGCTTACCCGTCTTAAGGGGGCTGGGCTACACCTTC; CDR3: CASSLPVLRGLGYTF
J: TRBJ1-5; V: TRBV3-1; size: many; D: NA; DNA: TGTGCCAGCAGCCAAGATCTCAATCAGCCCCAGCATTTT; CDR3: CASSQDLNQPQHF
J: TRBJ1-1; V: TRBV30; size: many; D: NA; DNA: TGTGCCTGGAGTTTGACGGCGAACACTGAAGCTTTCTTT; CDR3: CAWSLTANTEAFF
J: TRBJ2-6; V: TRBV11-3; size: many; D: NA; DNA: TGTGCCAGCAGCCCTACAGTCTTCCCTGGGGCCAACGTCCTGACTTTC; CDR3: CASSPTVFPGANVLTF
J: TRBJ2-5; V: TRBV19; size: few; D: TRBD2; DNA: TGTGCCAGTAGGCCATTAGCGGGGGCCAAGACCAGGACCCAGTACTTC; CDR3: CASRPLAGAKTRTQYF
J: TRBJ1-1; V: TRBV7-2; size: many; D: NA; DNA: TGTGCCAGTCGACCCAGGGGACCCGACACTGAAGCTTTCTTT; CDR3: CASRPRGPDTEAFF
J: TRBJ2-3; V: TRBV20-1; size: many; D: NA; DNA: TGCAGTGCTACAGATCGGGGGTCCCCTACAGATACGCAGTATTTT; CDR3: CSATDRGSPTDTQYF
J: TRBJ1-1; V: TRBV6-6; size: NA; D: NA; DNA: TGTGCCAGCAGTTACGGGGAGGGCACTGAAGCTTTCTTT; CDR3: CASSYGEGTEAFF